This T cell receptor (beta chain) was sequenced in a study of shared clonotypes between healthy human individuals. The CDR3 is 13 amino acids. Germline V gene sequence: CDR1 MGHDK, CDR2 SYGVNS. With V trimmed by 8 bases and J by 4 bases, 6 bases remained unmatched. Details on this clone: Its target is not known.

Study-wide results and caveats: The study generally estimated greater richness for naive than memory subsets. Clonotypes shared by all four donors outscored non-shared clonotypes in generation probability. In a handful of donors, about 5% of naive CD4 clonotypes appeared in common.

Produced via immunoSEQ multiplex PCR; TCRdb's table is partial and in-frame only. The table lists over 850,000 clones, more than 75% of them singletons. Negatively enriched CD4+ T cells were divided by CD45RA into naive and memory. V gene TRBV25-1 combines with J gene TRBJ1-1; TRBD1 aligns across 8 bases. Sequenced sample: memory CD4+ T cells from PBMCs. Subset of the sample: CD45RA-negative fraction. The TCR comes from a man younger than 35 in good health. Some clones in this sample may be carry-over from other donors' samples. The CDR3 nucleotides read TGTGCCAGCCGACAGGGGAAGGGCACTGAAGCTTTCTTT. Translated, it gives CASRQGKGTEAFF.